This T cell receptor (beta chain) stems from a study of T-cell reconstitution after alpha-beta-depleted transplantation in children. Preparation of the TCRbeta library used unique molecular identifiers. A single record per CDR3 protein comes from TCRdb applying MiXCR to the PCR reads. The sample lists just over 950,000 distinct CDR3 sequences, roughly 31% occurring once. The CDR3 length is 13 residues. V gave up 1 base and J gave up 7 bases, with 10 bases separating them. CDR1 LGHDT and CDR2 YNNKEL come from the germline V gene (reference sequence). The sample in question was PBMCs, mostly from graft donor cells, obtained 360 days after TCRalphabeta/CD19-depleted stem cell transplant. This sequence was found in a boy under three years old who had a stem cell transplant for SCID, so the T cells may come from the graft donor. The V gene is TRBV3-1, the J gene TRBJ1-1, with D possibly TRBD1 on 5 matching bases. The CDR3 coding sequence is TGTGCCAGCAGCCAAGTTCCGGGGGTTGAAGCTTTCTTT. Its protein product is CASSQVPGVEAFF.